This passage covers 5 T cell receptor beta chains from one sample sequenced in a study of Graves' ophthalmopathy and Graves' hyperthyroidism. Amplification targeted the TCR beta CDR3 regions, with RNA transcripts as the source material. Scientists carried out first-round RT-PCR using HTBI primers and then a second-round multiplex PCR. TCRdb analysed the multiplex PCR reads with MiXCR anew, one entry per CDR3 protein. Of approximately 160,000 distinct CDR3 sequences listed, just under 40% were seen once; the top ten hold around 8.9%. The sequenced material came from peripheral blood. The receptors come from a young man with Graves' ophthalmopathy.

This clonotype was counted at least ten times. This rearrangement joins TRBV5-1 to TRBJ2-7, with D maybe TRBD1 (6 bases). V shed 0 bases and J shed 2 bases, with 9 bases lying between them. Per germline, CDR1 SGHRS and CDR2 YFSETQ. The CDR3 is 14 residues long. CDR3 in amino acids: CASSLAGVTYEQYF. DNA of the CDR3: TGCGCCAGCAGCTTGGCAGGGGTCACCTACGAGCAGTACTTC.

V gene TRBV6-2 or TRBV6-3 combines with J gene TRBJ1-1; the D is unclear. Germline V gives CDR1 MNHEY, CDR2 SVGEGT. Trimming cost V 5 bases and J 0 bases, with 16 bases left between them. The CDR3 spans 16 residues. CDR3 sequence: CASSPLIGGMNTEAFF. The CDR3 bases are TGTGCCAGCAGTCCTCTGATCGGAGGGATGAACACTGAAGCTTTCTTT.

This clonotype was counted a single time. This chain uses TRBV27 with TRBJ2-7; 10 bases are a match to TRBD1. The trim removed 6 bases at V and 0 bases at J, leaving 5 bases unmatched. The CDR3 is 15 amino acids. In germline, CDR1 is MNHEY, CDR2 SMNVEV (reference sequence). CDR3 sequence reads: CASRKDRGSSYEQYF. The CDR3 region has the DNA TGTGCCAGCAGGAAGGACAGGGGGAGCTCCTACGAGCAGTACTTC.

This clonotype was observed a single time. The chain has TRBV18 and TRBJ2-5; 11 positions agree with TRBD2. V dropped 4 bases and J dropped 2; count of bases not matched to a gene: 12. The CDR3 length is 18 residues. Germline CDR1 reads KGHSH; CDR2 reads LQKENI. The CDR3, as DNA: TGTGCCAGCTCACAACAACAGGGACGACTAGCGGGACAAGAGACCCAGTACTTC. Translation: CASSQQQGRLAGQETQYF. Based on the CDR3 plus reference TRBV18 and TRBJ2-5, the full variable domain is NAGVMQNPRHLVRRRGQEARLRCSPMKGHSHVYWYRQLPEEGLKFMVYLQKENIIDESGMPKERFSAEFPKEGPSILRIQQVVRGDSAAYFCASSQQQGRLAGQETQYFGPGTRLLVL.

This clonotype was seen ten or more times. The chain combines TRBV29-1 with TRBJ1-5; maybe TRBD1 (6 bases). V dropped 6 bases and J dropped 6 bases, with 15 bases sitting between them. Germline V gene lookup returns CDR1 SQVTM and CDR2 ANQGSEA. CDR3 length: 13 amino acids. The CDR3, as DNA: TGCAGCGTGGGGGCAGGGTGGGGTCAGCCCCAGCATTTT. It codes for CSVGAGWGQPQHF.